Following are 16 T cell receptor beta chains from one sample sequenced in a study of T cells after yellow fever vaccination. TCRdb re-analysed the 5' RACE reads in MiXCR, keeping a single row per CDR3 protein. There are roughly 310,000 distinct CDR3 sequences in the sample; 3% to 4.5% occur only once, and 20% to 25% lies in the top ten. The sample was PBMCs, taken on the day of the yellow fever booster vaccination. The receptors originated from a man aged 18 to 29 who received the YFV17D yellow fever vaccine.

On this clonotype: With a much larger clone just one base away, this may be a read error. The gene calls are TRBV7-7 and TRBJ2-1; no firm D call. This CDR3 comprises 13 residues. The germline V gene has CDR1 SSHAT and CDR2 FNYEAQ (reference sequence). The CDR3 loop is CASSQVGLFEQFF. The DNA of the CDR3 is TGTGCTAGCAGCCAAGTGGGTCTCTTTGAGCAGTTCTTC.

At least ten counts were recorded for this clonotype. The genes are TRBV7-9 and TRBJ2-7, with D tentatively TRBD1 (5 bases). Trimming cost V 1 base and J 5 bases, with 15 bases left between them. Looked up from germline, CDR1 is SEHNR and CDR2 is FQNEAQ (reference sequence). The CDR3 covers 15 residues. The CDR3 sequence is CASSLGTGQVHEQYF. In nucleotides, the CDR3 is TGTGCCAGCAGCTTAGGAACAGGTCAGGTCCACGAGCAGTACTTC.

This clonotype was counted only a few times. This sequence joins TRBV20-1 and TRBJ1-1; the D gene is possibly TRBD1 (6 bases). V lost 6 bases, J lost 5 bases, and 16 bases lay in between. The CDR3 runs to 13 residues. CDR1 and CDR2 (germline): DFQATT, SNEGSKA (reference sequence). The CDR3 sequence is CSAGGRGVTEAFF. The CDR3, as DNA: TGCAGTGCAGGGGGACGGGGGGTGACTGAAGCTTTCTTT.

This clonotype was recorded at least ten times. The chain couples TRBV7-2 to TRBJ1-2; 9 bases align to TRBD1. Germline CDR1 SGHTA, CDR2 FQGNSA. The CDR3 sequence is 18 residues long. V shed 4 bases, J shed 6 bases, and the junction held 18 bases outside the gene matches. The CDR3 DNA sequence: TGTGCCAGCAGCTCCCGCGGGGGGCCGGGACAGGGACTCCATGGCTACACCTTC. It codes for CASSSRGGPGQGLHGYTF.

This clonotype occurred a few times. This rearrangement joins TRBV3-1 to TRBJ2-3; D may be TRBD2 (6 bases). The V and J ends lost 1 base and 2 bases respectively, with 7 bases between them. CDR3 size: 14 residues. Germline-derived CDR1 and CDR2 are LGHDT and YNNKEL (reference sequence). The CDR3 region has the DNA TGTGCCAGCAGCCAAGGGGGGGACACAGATACGCAGTATTTT. It specifies CASSQGGDTDTQYF.

This clonotype was detected many times. This chain links TRBV5-5 with TRBJ1-5; maybe TRBD1 (5 bases). The germline gives CDR1 SGHKS, CDR2 YYEKEE (reference sequence). The CDR3 covers 13 residues. V was trimmed by 0 bases and J by 5 bases, leaving 6 bases between them. CDR3: CASSLEGHQPQHF. CDR3 coding DNA: TGTGCCAGCAGCTTGGAGGGACATCAGCCCCAGCATTTT.

There are many counts of this clonotype. The rearrangement joins TRBV6-1 to TRBJ2-7; D remains unclear. Trimming pared 1 base from V and 6 bases from J, leaving 10 bases between. CDR3 length: 13 amino acids. In germline, CDR1 is MNHNS, CDR2 SASEGT. CDR3 DNA sequence: TGTGCCAGCAGTGAAGGGGCAGTCCTCGAGCAGTACGTC. This codes for CASSEGAVLEQYV.

This clonotype was detected ten times or more. CDR3 in DNA: TGTGCCAGCAGTTACTGGTCGGCAGGCCGGGTGAATACGCAGTATTTT. Its translation is CASSYWSAGRVNTQYF. The rearrangement links TRBV6-2 or TRBV6-3 to TRBJ2-3, with unresolved D. V lost 1 base and J lost 7, with 18 bases in between. Per germline, CDR1 MNHEY and CDR2 SVGEGT. The CDR3 covers 16 residues.

The chain is built from TRBV15 and TRBJ2-3; a weak D match, TRBD1 (5 bases). The germline CDR1 and CDR2 sequences are LNHNV and YYDKDF (reference sequence). This CDR3 is 15 amino acids long. V lost 0 bases, J lost 6 bases, and 13 bases lay in between. This CDR3 reads CATSRDGQGWDTQYF. The CDR3 region has the DNA TGTGCCACCAGCAGAGATGGGCAGGGTTGGGATACGCAGTATTTT.

The chain joins TRBV28 to TRBJ1-2; 8 bases match TRBD1. The CDR3 is 14 amino acids. The ends lost 5 bases at V and 4 bases at J; junction bases unmatched: 6. From germline, CDR1 is MDHEN and CDR2 SYDVKM. CDR3 nucleotides: TGTGCCAGCAGTGCTCAGGGGGCCGTCTATGGCTACACCTTC. This sequence encodes CASSAQGAVYGYTF.

This clonotype was counted ten times or more. The rearrangement joins TRBV4-2 to TRBJ1-4; weak D call: TRBD1 (5 bases). The CDR3 runs to 16 residues. Germline CDR1 LGHNA, CDR2 YNFKEQ. Between the trimmed V and J ends, which lost 3 bases and 8 bases, there was a span of 19 bases. CDR3 protein: CASSQPLGARVEKLFF. The CDR3 region has the DNA TGTGCCAGCAGCCAGCCCCTCGGGGCCAGGGTCGAAAAACTGTTTTTT.

This clonotype was seen repeatedly, ten times or more. This chain links TRBV5-1 with TRBJ2-5; TRBD1 or TRBD2 may be the D gene (5 bases each). Trimming cost V 4 bases and J 4 bases, with 20 bases left between them. The V gene's germline CDR1 is SGHRS and CDR2 YFSETQ. This CDR3 spans 16 amino acids. CDR3: CASSGVGAFRGETQYF. In nucleotides, the CDR3 is TGCGCCAGCAGCGGAGTCGGGGCCTTTAGGGGAGAGACCCAGTACTTC.

V is TRBV19 and J is TRBJ1-1, with D possibly being TRBD1 (6 bases). CDR3 length: 13 residues. The germline V and J ends were trimmed by 3 bases and 3 bases, with 8 bases remaining between them. CDR1 and CDR2 (germline): LNHDA, SQIVND (reference sequence). In DNA form, the CDR3 reads TGTGCCAGTAGTATCGAGGGGGACACTGAAGCTTTCTTT. This codes for CASSIEGDTEAFF.

This clonotype was observed at least ten times. The V and J genes are TRBV5-5 and TRBJ2-1, with D possibly matching TRBD2 (6 bases). Trimming shortened V by 5 bases and J by 0 bases, and 12 bases separated the two germline ends. This CDR3 region has 15 residues. Germline V lookup: CDR1 SGHKS, CDR2 YYEKEE (reference sequence). The CDR3 nucleotides are TGTGCCAGCAGGCGACTAGACGGCTCCTACAATGAGCAGTTCTTC. Translated: CASRRLDGSYNEQFF. The complete variable domain, with remaining parts taken from reference TRBV5-5 and TRBJ2-1, reads DAGVTQSPTHLIKTRGQQVTLRCSPISGHKSVSWYQQVLGQGPQFIFQYYEKEERGRGNFPDRFSARQFPNYSSELNVNALLLGDSALYLCASRRLDGSYNEQFFGPGTRLTVL.

In this sample, this clonotype turned up many times. V is TRBV3-1 and J is TRBJ2-3, with D unresolved. The CDR3 has 13 amino acids. Trimming took 2 bases from V and 7 from J, leaving 10 bases between them. Germline-derived CDR1 and CDR2 are LGHDT and YNNKEL (reference sequence). CDR3 loop: CASSQFVGNTQYF. The CDR3 bases are TGTGCCAGCAGCCAATTCGTCGGCAATACGCAGTATTTT.

The chain employs TRBV4-1 and TRBJ2-3, with 10 positions matching TRBD2. There are 17 residues in the CDR3. Unmatched junction bases numbered 3, after V lost 0 bases and J lost 0 bases. Germline V gene data show CDR1 as MGHRA and CDR2 as YSYEKL. DNA of the CDR3: TGCGCCAGCAGCCAAGATACTAGCGGGACAAGCACAGATACGCAGTATTTT. Translation: CASSQDTSGTSTDTQYF.